Listed below are T cell receptor beta chains from one sample, sequenced in a study of CXCR3-negative and CXCR3-positive naive CD8 T cells. TCRdb re-called the 5' RACE reads; every CDR3 protein appears as one record, without DNA. The sample has approximately 48,000 distinct CDR3 sequences. Sequencing input: naive CXCR3+ CD8+ T cells from blood. The receptors come from a human donor in good health. Some clones in this sample may be carry-over from other donors' samples. The CDR3 runs from the conserved cysteine through the conserved F or W.

j_call v_call cdr3_aa
TRBJ1-1 TRBV9 CASSETGAMNTEAFF
TRBJ2-2 TRBV4-3 CASSQDQLAGNTGELFF
TRBJ2-5 TRBV20-1 CSARRGGNQETQYF
TRBJ2-7 TRBV28 CASSFGAGSYEQYF
TRBJ2-1 TRBV7-9 CASSPYGKYNEQFF
TRBJ2-7 TRBV4-3 CASSQDTGSSYEQYF
TRBJ1-5 TRBV7-9 CASSARDQEGRPQHF
TRBJ2-1 TRBV7-2 CASSLVGGGAVDEQFF
TRBJ2-7 TRBV6-1 CASSVAGFPYEQYF
TRBJ2-3 TRBV5-1 CASRTGTSTDTQYF
TRBJ2-5 TRBV18 CASSPPGPSQETQYF
TRBJ2-5 TRBV12-3/TRBV12-4 CASSPPVSGGYQETQYF
TRBJ2-7 TRBV25-1 CASSGWDRAIYEQYF
TRBJ2-3 TRBV18 CASSPRPEPSPDTQYF
TRBJ2-1 TRBV5-1 CASSLEGGGAYNEQFF
TRBJ1-4 TRBV11-2 CASSPMTGSNEKLFF
TRBJ2-7 TRBV12-3/TRBV12-4 CASSSSGESYEQYF
TRBJ2-3 TRBV5-1 CASSSAGQTDTQYF
TRBJ2-6 TRBV29-1 CSVQGPSGANVLTF
TRBJ2-7 TRBV6-2/TRBV6-3 CASSSGDRPYEQYF
TRBJ2-1 TRBV2 CASRKGPNNEQFF
TRBJ2-5 TRBV7-9 CASLRTGGLQETQYF
TRBJ2-6 TRBV4-3 CASSQAGSSSGANVLTF